This is a list of T cell receptor beta chains from one sample in a study of T cell repertoires in cytomegalovirus infection. Their cognate antigens are unknown. TCRdb reprocessed the reads via MiXCR and lists one record per CDR3 protein. Among fewer than 30,000 distinct CDR3 sequences listed, 15% to 20% were seen once. The sample was CD8+ T cells from cultured PBMCs, taken from culture after CMV antigen stimulation. Receptor source: a human donor in good health (CMV status not recorded). Some clones in this sample may be carry-over from other donors' samples. CDR3s include the opening cysteine and the closing phenylalanine or tryptophan. D genes are given only for firm matches. Expanded clones are given a class, and other clones once, few, many or no size at all.

CDR3 protein	CDR3 DNA	D gene	clone size	V gene	J gene
CASSLGDSSYNEQFF	TGTGCCAGCAGCTTAGGAGATTCCTCCTACAATGAGCAGTTCTTC	NA	NA	TRBV7-7	TRBJ2-1
CASSPEGGQPQHF	TGTGCCAGCAGCCCAGAAGGCGGTCAGCCCCAGCATTTT	NA	many	TRBV5-4	TRBJ1-5
CASSHRQGSREETQYF	TGTGCCAGCAGCCACCGCCAGGGGTCTAGGGAAGAGACCCAGTACTTC	NA	NA	TRBV7-9	TRBJ2-5
CASSYRGGVPEAFF	TGTGCCAGCAGTTACCGGGGGGGGGTCCCTGAAGCTTTCTTT	NA	NA	TRBV6-6	TRBJ1-1
CASSLAQGTSYNEQFF	TGTGCCAGCAGCTTAGCGCAAGGGACCTCCTACAATGAGCAGTTCTTC	NA	few	TRBV7-8	TRBJ2-1
CSVYMNTEAFF	TGCAGCGTGTATATGAACACTGAAGCTTTCTTT	NA	few	TRBV29-1	TRBJ1-1
CASSTTDGADYGYTF	TGTGCCAGCAGCACTACCGACGGGGCTGACTATGGCTACACCTTC	NA	NA	TRBV7-9	TRBJ1-2
CASSSSPSQPQHF	TGTGCCAGCAGTTCTAGCCCCAGTCAGCCCCAGCATTTT	NA	few	TRBV27	TRBJ1-5
CASSAVSSNQPQHF	TGTGCCAGTAGTGCCGTAAGTAGCAATCAGCCCCAGCATTTT	NA	few	TRBV19	TRBJ1-5
CASRKEGGLSYEQYF	TGTGCCAGCAGAAAAGAGGGGGGACTCTCCTACGAGCAGTACTTC	NA	few	TRBV6-6	TRBJ2-7
CASSSRGTSGKPIGEETQYF	TGTGCCAGCAGCTCACGCGGGACTAGCGGGAAGCCTATAGGAGAAGAGACCCAGTACTTC	TRBD2	many	TRBV7-2	TRBJ2-5
CASSIGGTESYEQYF	TGTGCCAGCAGCATAGGGGGGACAGAGTCCTACGAGCAGTACTTC	NA	NA	TRBV9	TRBJ2-7
CASSQERGGVETQYF	TGCGCCAGCAGCCAAGAGAGAGGGGGCGTGGAGACCCAGTACTTC	TRBD1	few	TRBV4-3	TRBJ2-5
CASSYSSIAGISTYEQYF	TGTGCCAGCAGTTACTCCTCAATAGCGGGGATTTCTACCTACGAGCAGTACTTC	TRBD2	once	TRBV6-5	TRBJ2-7
CASSFVAGGPYEQYF	TGTGCCAGCAGTTTCGTAGCGGGAGGGCCGTACGAGCAGTACTTC	TRBD2	NA	TRBV28	TRBJ2-7
CASSTFYGGLSGANVLTF	TGTGCCAGTAGTACCTTTTACGGGGGGCTCTCTGGGGCCAACGTCCTGACTTTC	NA	NA	TRBV19	TRBJ2-6
CASSLVPSVAEAFF	TGTGCCAGCAGCTTAGTACCCAGCGTGGCCGAAGCTTTCTTT	NA	medium-sized	TRBV7-2	TRBJ1-1
CASSRVQGNEAFF	TGTGCCAGCAGCCGCGTACAGGGAAATGAAGCTTTCTTT	NA	NA	TRBV7-6	TRBJ1-1